A single T cell receptor beta chain is shown here with its context. This clone appeared a few times. There is no known antigen for this receptor. No base quality values were provided; no much bigger clone lies one nucleotide off. The data stem from a study of OX40 agonist ivuxolimab in advanced cancers. Some background on the complete study: The costimulatory receptor OX40 (CD134) was targeted by ivuxolimab, a fully human IgG2 agonistic monoclonal antibody. Intravenous ivuxolimab was administered to patients every 2 weeks at six dose levels: 0.01, 0.1, 0.3, 1.5, 3 and 10 mg/kg. Of the roughly 52 dose-escalation patients, hepatocellular carcinoma was present in 19, melanoma in roughly 15, renal cell carcinoma in 9 and head and neck cancer in 9. The dose-escalation cohort was about 86% male with a mean age of about 60 years, ranging from roughly 23 to 85. Patients were allowed to have had prior anti-PD-1, anti-PD-L1 or anti-CTLA-4 therapy, and 30% to 40% of the dose-escalation patients had been treated with checkpoint inhibitors. Partial responses occurred in three dose-escalation patients: two with cutaneous melanoma and one with hepatocellular carcinoma. Peripheral TCRbeta sequencing aimed to test whether ivuxolimab altered TCR sequence diversity and caused clonal T-cell expansion. The paper describes the monotherapy dose-escalation part (N of about 57 patients) of the phase I trial of ivuxolimab. Study-wide findings and limitations: Low levels of normalized T-cell clonal expansion were also shown by some nonresponding patients. After ivuxolimab, expanded clones were on average more numerous among CD8+ T cells than among CD4+ T cells. In partial responders in the 0.1-3.0 mg/kg groups, normalized peripheral clonal expansion was found to be among the lowest, especially among CD8+ T cells. Antigen specificity was not determined for the clonally expanded peripheral T cells. At doses of 0.1 to 3.0 mg/kg, clonal expansion of both CD4+ and CD8+ blood T cells was observed from baseline to week 6.

For sequencing of the TCRbeta CDR3 region, genomic DNA was extracted from the sorted cells. The immunoSEQ Assay was used for sequencing of TCRbeta CDR3 regions. TCRdb's version of the immuneACCESS table is confined to in-frame rearrangements and falls short of the full clone set. An unresolved V gene accounts for under half of the shortfall where checked; the remainder is of unknown origin. In this sample the table shows tens of thousands of clones, roughly 90% of which occur a single time. The ten largest clones add up to 3.5% to 4.5% of the sample. Inclusive of the bounding cysteine and phenylalanine, the CDR3 is 12 residues long. Of all the DNA, just the CDR3 is kept, 36 bases in frame from base 1. The V and J ends are trimmed by 6 bases and 7 bases, leaving 12 bases between them. The CDR1 and CDR2 encoded by the germline V gene are MGHRA and YSYEKL. The trial excluded patients who had a history of autoimmune disease or were on systemic immunosuppression. Peripheral blood for TCR sequencing was collected from all dose cohorts at baseline, on cycle 4 day 1, and on cycle 7 day 1. The samples were taken from a phase I, first-in-human, multicenter, open-label dose-escalation trial of ivuxolimab. The trial enrolled adults with locally advanced or metastatic head and neck squamous cell, hepatocellular, melanoma or renal cell carcinoma. Before TCR sequencing, CD4+ T cells and CD8+ T cells from peripheral blood were sorted into separate populations.

Recombination linked TRBV4-1 to TRBJ1-2; no D segment can be confidently identified. This receptor was identified in an adult with an advanced solid tumor such as melanoma, head and neck, liver or kidney cancer. Sequenced material: CD4+ or CD8+ T cells sorted from blood, taken in a trial of the OX40 agonist ivuxolimab. The CDR3 region has the sequence CASREVGIGYTF. The DNA reads as follows: TGCGCCAGCAGGGAGGTAGGGATTGGCTACACCTTC.